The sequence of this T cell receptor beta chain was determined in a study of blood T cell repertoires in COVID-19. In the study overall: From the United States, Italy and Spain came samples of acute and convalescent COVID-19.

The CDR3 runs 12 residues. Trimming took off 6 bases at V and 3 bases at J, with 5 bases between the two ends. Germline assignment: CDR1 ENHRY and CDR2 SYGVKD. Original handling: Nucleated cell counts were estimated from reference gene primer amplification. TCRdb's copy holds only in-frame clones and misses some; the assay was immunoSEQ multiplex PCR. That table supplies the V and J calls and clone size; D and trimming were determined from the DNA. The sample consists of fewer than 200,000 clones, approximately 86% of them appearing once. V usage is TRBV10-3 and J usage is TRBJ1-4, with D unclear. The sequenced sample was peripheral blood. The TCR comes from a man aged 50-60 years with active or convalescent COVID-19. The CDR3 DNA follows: TGTGCCATCAGCAGTCCTAATGAAAAACTGTTTTTT. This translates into CAISSPNEKLFF.